This T cell receptor (beta chain) derives from a study of cytomegalovirus exposure and HLA in healthy donors. Study background: Findings of an earlier analysis included about 100 million unique TCR beta sequences from some 180 million T cells. Study-level findings and limits: The investigators catalogued 150 to 200 TCR beta chains as cytomegalovirus-associated. A later analysis appeared to link common viral pathogens to several of the most significant clusters.

The PCR used 60 Vbeta and 13 Jbeta primers. In the authors' workflow: A later analysis counted 80 million or so unique TCR beta chains, some 10 million shared. Profiling relied on immunoSEQ multiplex PCR, and the TCRdb table lists in-frame clones only, not all of them. The V and J calls and clone size come from that table; D and trimming were worked out from the DNA. The sample includes some 100,000 clones, 65% to 80% seen only once; the top ten take 3.5% to 4%. As concerns this clone: Its target is unknown.

The V segment lost 4 bases and the J segment 4 bases; nucleotides outside the gene matches: 2. Germline V gene sequence: CDR1 SGHRS, CDR2 YFSETQ. The CDR3 runs 14 residues. The sequenced sample consisted of PBMCs. This sequence was found in a woman in her forties or fifties in good health and CMV-seropositive. The chain joins TRBV5-1 to TRBJ1-5; 10 nucleotides align to TRBD1. CDR3 protein: CASSAGQGNQPQHF. CDR3 nucleotides: TGCGCCAGCAGCGCGGGACAGGGGAATCAGCCCCAGCATTTT.